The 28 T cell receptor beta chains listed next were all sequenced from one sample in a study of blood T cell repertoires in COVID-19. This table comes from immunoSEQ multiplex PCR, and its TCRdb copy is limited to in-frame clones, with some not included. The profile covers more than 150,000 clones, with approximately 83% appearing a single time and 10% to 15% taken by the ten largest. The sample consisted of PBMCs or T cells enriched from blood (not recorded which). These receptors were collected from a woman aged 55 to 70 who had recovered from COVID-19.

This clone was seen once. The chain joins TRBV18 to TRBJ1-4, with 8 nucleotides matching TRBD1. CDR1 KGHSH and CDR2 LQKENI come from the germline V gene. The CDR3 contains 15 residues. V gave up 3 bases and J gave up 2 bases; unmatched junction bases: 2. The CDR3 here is CASSPTGGTNEKLFF. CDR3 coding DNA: TGTGCCAGCTCACCTACAGGGGGGACTAATGAAAAACTGTTTTTT.

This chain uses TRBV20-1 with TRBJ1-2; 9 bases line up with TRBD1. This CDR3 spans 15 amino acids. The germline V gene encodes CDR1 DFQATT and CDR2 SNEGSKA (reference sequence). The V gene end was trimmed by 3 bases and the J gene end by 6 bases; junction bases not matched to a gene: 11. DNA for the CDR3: TGCAGTGCTAGTCCCGGACAGGGGATGCGGGATGGCTACACCTTC. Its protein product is CSASPGQGMRDGYTF.

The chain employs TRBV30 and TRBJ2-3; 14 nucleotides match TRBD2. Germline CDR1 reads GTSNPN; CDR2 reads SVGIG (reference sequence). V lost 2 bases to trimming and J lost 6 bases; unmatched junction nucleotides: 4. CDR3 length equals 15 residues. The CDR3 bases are TGTGCCTGGAGTCCGGGACTAGCGGGAGTTGATACGCAGTATTTT. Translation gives CAWSPGLAGVDTQYF.

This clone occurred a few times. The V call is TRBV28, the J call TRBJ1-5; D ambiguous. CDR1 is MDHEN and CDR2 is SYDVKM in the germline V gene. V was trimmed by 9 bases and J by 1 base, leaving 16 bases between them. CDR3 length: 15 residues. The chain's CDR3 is CASRKRGRSNQPQHF. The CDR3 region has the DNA TGTGCCAGTCGAAAGCGGGGAAGGAGCAATCAGCCCCAGCATTTT.

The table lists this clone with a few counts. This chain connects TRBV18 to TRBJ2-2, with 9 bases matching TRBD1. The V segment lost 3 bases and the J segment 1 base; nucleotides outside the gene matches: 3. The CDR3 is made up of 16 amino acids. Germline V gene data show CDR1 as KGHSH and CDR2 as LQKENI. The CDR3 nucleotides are TGTGCCAGCTCACCTCCGGGACAGGGGAACACCGGGGAGCTGTTTTTT. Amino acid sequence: CASSPPGQGNTGELFF.

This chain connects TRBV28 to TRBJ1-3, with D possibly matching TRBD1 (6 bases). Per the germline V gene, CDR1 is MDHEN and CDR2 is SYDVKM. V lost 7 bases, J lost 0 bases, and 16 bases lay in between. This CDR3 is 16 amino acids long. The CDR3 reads CASKQGGFSSGNTIYF. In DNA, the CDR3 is TGTGCCAGCAAGCAAGGGGGATTCAGCTCTGGAAACACCATATATTTT.

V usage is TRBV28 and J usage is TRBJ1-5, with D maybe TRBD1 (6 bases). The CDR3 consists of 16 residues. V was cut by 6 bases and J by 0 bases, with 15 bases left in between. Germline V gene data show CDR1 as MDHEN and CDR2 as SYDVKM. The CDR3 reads CASSQGGGSSNQPQHF. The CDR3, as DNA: TGTGCCAGCAGCCAAGGGGGGGGCTCTAGCAATCAGCCCCAGCATTTT.

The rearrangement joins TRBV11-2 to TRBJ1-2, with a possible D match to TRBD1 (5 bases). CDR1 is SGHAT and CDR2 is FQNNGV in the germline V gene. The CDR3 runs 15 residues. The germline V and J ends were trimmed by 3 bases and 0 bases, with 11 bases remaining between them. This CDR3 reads CASSFSQGPNYGYTF. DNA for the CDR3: TGTGCCAGCAGCTTTTCCCAGGGCCCTAACTATGGCTACACCTTC. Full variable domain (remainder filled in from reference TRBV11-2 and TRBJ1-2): EAGVAQSPRYKIIEKRQSVAFWCNPISGHATLYWYQQILGQGPKLLIQFQNNGVVDDSQLPKDRFSAERLKGVDSTLKIQPAKLEDSAVYLCASSFSQGPNYGYTFGSGTRLTVV.

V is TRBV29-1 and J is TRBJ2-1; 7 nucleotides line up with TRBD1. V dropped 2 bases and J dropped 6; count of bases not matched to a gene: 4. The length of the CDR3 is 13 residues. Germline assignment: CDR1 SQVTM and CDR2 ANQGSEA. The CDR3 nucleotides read TGCAGCGTTGAACAGGGGGTATTCAATGAGCAGTTCTTC. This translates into CSVEQGVFNEQFF.

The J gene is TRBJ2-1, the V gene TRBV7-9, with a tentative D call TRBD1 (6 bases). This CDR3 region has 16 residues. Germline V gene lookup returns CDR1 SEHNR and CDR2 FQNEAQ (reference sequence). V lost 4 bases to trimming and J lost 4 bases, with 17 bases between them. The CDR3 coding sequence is TGTGCCAGCAGCTCACCCACAGGGTCGGTTTACAATGAGCAGTTCTTC. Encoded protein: CASSSPTGSVYNEQFF.

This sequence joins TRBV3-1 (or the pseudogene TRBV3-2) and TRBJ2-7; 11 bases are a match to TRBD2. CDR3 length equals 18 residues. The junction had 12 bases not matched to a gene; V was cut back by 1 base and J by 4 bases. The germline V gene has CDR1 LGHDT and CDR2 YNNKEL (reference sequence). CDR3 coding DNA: TGTGCCAGCAGCCAAGGTCACTCTTCTAGCGGGAGGAAGTACGAGCAGTACTTC. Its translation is CASSQGHSSSGRKYEQYF.

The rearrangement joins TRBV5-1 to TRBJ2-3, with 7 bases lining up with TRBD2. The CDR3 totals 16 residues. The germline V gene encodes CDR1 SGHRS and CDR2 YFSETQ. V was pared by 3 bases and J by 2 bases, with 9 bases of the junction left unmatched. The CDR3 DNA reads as TGCGCCAGCAGCTCGGGGGGAGCGACCTTCACAGATACGCAGTATTTT. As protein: CASSSGGATFTDTQYF.

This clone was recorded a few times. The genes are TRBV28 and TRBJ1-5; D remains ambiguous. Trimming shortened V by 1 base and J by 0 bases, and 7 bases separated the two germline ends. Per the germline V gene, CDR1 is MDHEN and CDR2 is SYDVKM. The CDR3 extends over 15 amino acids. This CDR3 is CASSLYKNSNQPQHF. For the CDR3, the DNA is TGTGCCAGCAGTTTATATAAAAATAGCAATCAGCCCCAGCATTTT.

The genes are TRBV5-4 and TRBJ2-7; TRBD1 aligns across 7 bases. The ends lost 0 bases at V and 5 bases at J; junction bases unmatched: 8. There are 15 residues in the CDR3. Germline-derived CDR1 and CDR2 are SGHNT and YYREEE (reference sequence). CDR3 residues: CASSLGLTGKDEQYF. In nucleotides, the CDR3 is TGTGCCAGCAGCTTGGGCCTGACAGGGAAGGACGAGCAGTACTTC. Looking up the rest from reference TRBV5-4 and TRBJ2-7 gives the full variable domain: ETGVTQSPTHLIKTRGQQVTLRCSSQSGHNTVSWYQQALGQGPQFIFQYYREEENGRGNFPPRFSGLQFPNYSSELNVNALELDDSALYLCASSLGLTGKDEQYFGPGTRLTVT.

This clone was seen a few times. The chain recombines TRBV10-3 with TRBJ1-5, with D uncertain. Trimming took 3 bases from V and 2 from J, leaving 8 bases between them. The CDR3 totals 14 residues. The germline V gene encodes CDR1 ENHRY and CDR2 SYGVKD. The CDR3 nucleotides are TGTGCCATCAGTGACCACGGTGGCAATCAGCCCCAGCATTTT. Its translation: CAISDHGGNQPQHF.

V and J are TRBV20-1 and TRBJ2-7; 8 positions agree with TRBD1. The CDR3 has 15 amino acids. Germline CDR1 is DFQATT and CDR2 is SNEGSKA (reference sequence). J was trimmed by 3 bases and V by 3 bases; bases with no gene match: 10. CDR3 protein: CSASGGDRGYYEQYF. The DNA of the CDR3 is TGCAGTGCTAGTGGGGGAGACAGGGGATACTACGAGCAGTACTTC.

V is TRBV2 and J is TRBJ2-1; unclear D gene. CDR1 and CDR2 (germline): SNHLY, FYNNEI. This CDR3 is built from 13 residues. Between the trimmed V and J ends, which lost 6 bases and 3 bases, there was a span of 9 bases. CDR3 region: CASSETNYNEQFF. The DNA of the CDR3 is TGTGCCAGCAGCGAGACAAACTACAATGAGCAGTTCTTC.

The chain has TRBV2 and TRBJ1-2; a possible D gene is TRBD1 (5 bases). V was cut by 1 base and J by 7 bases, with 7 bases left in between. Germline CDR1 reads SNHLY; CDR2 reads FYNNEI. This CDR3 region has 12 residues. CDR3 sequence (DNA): TGTGCCAGCAGTGAAGAGGGGTTTGGCTACACCTTC. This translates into CASSEEGFGYTF. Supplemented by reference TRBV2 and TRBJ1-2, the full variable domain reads EPEVTQTPSHQVTQMGQEVILRCVPISNHLYFYWYRQILGQKVEFLVSFYNNEISEKSEIFDDQFSVERPDGSNFTLKIRSTKLEDSAMYFCASSEEGFGYTFGSGTRLTVV.

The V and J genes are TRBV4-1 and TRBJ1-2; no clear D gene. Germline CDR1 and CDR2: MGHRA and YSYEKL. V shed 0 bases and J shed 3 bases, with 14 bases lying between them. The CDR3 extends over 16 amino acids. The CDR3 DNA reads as TGCGCCAGCAGCCAAGATCTGGGGAGTACGGACTATGGCTACACCTTC. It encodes CASSQDLGSTDYGYTF.

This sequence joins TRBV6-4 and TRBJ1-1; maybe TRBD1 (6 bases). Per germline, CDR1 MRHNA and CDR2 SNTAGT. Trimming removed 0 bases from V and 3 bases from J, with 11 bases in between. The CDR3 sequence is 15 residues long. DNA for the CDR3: TGTGCCAGCAGTGACTCCGGGGCAGGGGACACTGAAGCTTTCTTT. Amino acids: CASSDSGAGDTEAFF.

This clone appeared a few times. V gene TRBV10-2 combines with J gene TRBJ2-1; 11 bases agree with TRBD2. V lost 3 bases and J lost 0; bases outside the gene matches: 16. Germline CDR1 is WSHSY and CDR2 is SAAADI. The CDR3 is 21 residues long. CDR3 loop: CASSDPGWVIAGGSSYNEQFF. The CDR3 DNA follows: TGCGCCAGCAGTGACCCTGGGTGGGTAATAGCGGGAGGGAGCTCCTACAATGAGCAGTTCTTC.

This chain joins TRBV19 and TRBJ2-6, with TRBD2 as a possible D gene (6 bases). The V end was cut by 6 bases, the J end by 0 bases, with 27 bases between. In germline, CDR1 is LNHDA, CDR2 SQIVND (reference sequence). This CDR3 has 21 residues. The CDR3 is CASSQEGQAIRWSSGANVLTF. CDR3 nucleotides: TGTGCCAGTAGCCAGGAGGGTCAGGCTATTCGATGGAGCTCTGGGGCCAACGTCCTGACTTTC.

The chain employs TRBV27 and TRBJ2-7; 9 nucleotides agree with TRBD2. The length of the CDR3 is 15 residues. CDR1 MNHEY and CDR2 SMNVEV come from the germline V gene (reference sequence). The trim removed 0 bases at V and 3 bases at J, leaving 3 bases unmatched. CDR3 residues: CASSLSLAGHYEQYF. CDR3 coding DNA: TGTGCCAGCAGTTTATCGCTAGCGGGACACTACGAGCAGTACTTC.

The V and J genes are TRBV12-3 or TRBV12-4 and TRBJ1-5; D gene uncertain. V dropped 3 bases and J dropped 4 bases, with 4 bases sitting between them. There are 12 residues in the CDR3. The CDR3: CASSFGNQPQHF. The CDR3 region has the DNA TGTGCCAGCAGTTTCGGGAATCAGCCCCAGCATTTT.

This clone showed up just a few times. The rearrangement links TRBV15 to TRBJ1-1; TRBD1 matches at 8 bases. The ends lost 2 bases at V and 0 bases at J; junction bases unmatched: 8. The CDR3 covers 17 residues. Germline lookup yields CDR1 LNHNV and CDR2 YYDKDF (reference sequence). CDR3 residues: CATSRLLGTGMNTEAFF. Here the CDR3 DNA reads TGTGCCACCAGCAGACTTTTAGGGACAGGCATGAACACTGAAGCTTTCTTT. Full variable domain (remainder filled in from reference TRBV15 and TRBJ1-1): DAMVIQNPRYQVTQFGKPVTLSCSQTLNHNVMYWYQQKSSQAPKLLFHYYDKDFNNEADTPDNFQSRRPNTSFCFLDIRSPGLGDTAMYLCATSRLLGTGMNTEAFFGQGTRLTVV.

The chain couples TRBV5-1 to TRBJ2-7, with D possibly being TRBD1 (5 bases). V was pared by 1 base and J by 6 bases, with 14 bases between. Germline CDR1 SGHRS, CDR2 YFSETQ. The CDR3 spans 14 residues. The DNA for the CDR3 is TGCGCCAGCAGCTTGCAAGGGGCAGAAGGCGAGCAGTACTTC. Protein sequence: CASSLQGAEGEQYF.

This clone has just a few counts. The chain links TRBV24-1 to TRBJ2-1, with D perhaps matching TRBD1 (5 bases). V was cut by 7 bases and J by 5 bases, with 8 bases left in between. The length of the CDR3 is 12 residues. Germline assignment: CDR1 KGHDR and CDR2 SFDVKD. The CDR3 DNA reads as TGTGCCACCAGCCTGGACAACAATGAGCAGTTCTTC. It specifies CATSLDNNEQFF.

Here the CDR3 DNA reads TGTGCCAGCAGCCCAGGGAATGAGCAGTTCTTC. This encodes CASSPGNEQFF. V and J are TRBV3-1 (or the pseudogene TRBV3-2) and TRBJ2-1, with D perhaps matching TRBD1 (5 bases). CDR3 length: 11 amino acids. Trimming removed 4 bases from V and 7 bases from J, with 5 bases in between. CDR1 LGHDT and CDR2 YNNKEL come from the germline V gene (reference sequence).